Listed below are T cell receptor beta chains from one sample, sequenced in a study of early T cells in non-severe SARS-CoV-2 infection. TCRdb analysed the 5' RACE reads with MiXCR anew, one entry per CDR3 protein. Seen here are 35,000 to 45,000 distinct CDR3 sequences, under 5% observed once, and the top ten hold 9% to 10%. The specimen sequenced was whole blood. These receptors all come from an adult who was a healthcare worker with PCR-confirmed SARS-CoV-2 infection or an uninfected control (not recorded which). Each CDR3 is given with its conserved first and last residue. The D gene is left open where the match is weak. A row's size may be missing; if present it is once, few, many or a size class.

d_gene: -; j_gene: TRBJ2-3; abundance: many; v_gene: TRBV14; CDR3aa: CASSHPRVTDTQYF; CDR3nt: TGTGCCAGCAGCCACCCTAGAGTCACAGATACGCAGTATTTT
d_gene: TRBD1; j_gene: TRBJ1-6; abundance: many; v_gene: TRBV6-1; CDR3aa: CASSGGQGGSPLHF; CDR3nt: TGTGCCAGCAGTGGTGGACAGGGTGGTTCACCCCTCCACTTT
d_gene: -; j_gene: TRBJ2-4; abundance: -; v_gene: TRBV12-3/TRBV12-4; CDR3aa: CASRNREIQYF; CDR3nt: TGTGCCAGCAGAAACCGGGAAATTCAGTACTTC
d_gene: TRBD2; j_gene: TRBJ2-5; abundance: many; v_gene: TRBV20-1; CDR3aa: CSALPGLAGVGTQYF; CDR3nt: TGCAGTGCTTTACCGGGACTAGCGGGAGTGGGGACCCAGTACTTC
d_gene: TRBD1; j_gene: TRBJ1-2; abundance: many; v_gene: TRBV4-2; CDR3aa: CASSEGDRTGKNYGYTF; CDR3nt: TGTGCCAGCAGCGAAGGAGACAGGACAGGGAAGAACTATGGCTACACCTTC
d_gene: -; j_gene: TRBJ2-3; abundance: many; v_gene: TRBV7-8; CDR3aa: CASSLGGNTDTQYF; CDR3nt: TGTGCCAGCAGCTTAGGGGGGAACACAGATACGCAGTATTTT
d_gene: TRBD2; j_gene: TRBJ2-1; abundance: many; v_gene: TRBV5-4; CDR3aa: CASSLISGRSYNEQFF; CDR3nt: TGTGCCAGCAGCTTAATTAGCGGGAGGTCCTACAATGAGCAGTTCTTC
d_gene: TRBD2; j_gene: TRBJ2-2; abundance: few; v_gene: TRBV7-3; CDR3aa: CASSLLAGGPITGELFF; CDR3nt: TGTGCCAGCAGCCTTCTGGCGGGAGGGCCTATTACCGGGGAGCTGTTTTTT
d_gene: TRBD2; j_gene: TRBJ2-7; abundance: many; v_gene: TRBV29-1; CDR3aa: CSVEDGGVTEQYF; CDR3nt: TGCAGCGTTGAAGATGGGGGGGTGACCGAACAGTACTTC
d_gene: -; j_gene: TRBJ1-2; abundance: many; v_gene: TRBV20-1; CDR3aa: CSAATGKSGYTF; CDR3nt: TGCAGTGCTGCCACAGGGAAGAGTGGCTACACCTTC
d_gene: TRBD1; j_gene: TRBJ2-7; abundance: many; v_gene: TRBV4-3; CDR3aa: CASSQDGRTGGSYEQYF; CDR3nt: TGCGCCAGCAGCCAAGATGGAAGGACAGGGGGCTCCTACGAGCAGTACTTC
d_gene: TRBD2; j_gene: TRBJ2-3; abundance: many; v_gene: TRBV6-1; CDR3aa: CASSEARTSGRVGKYTDTQYF; CDR3nt: TGTGCCAGCAGTGAAGCCCGGACTAGCGGGAGGGTCGGAAAATACACAGATACGCAGTATTTT
d_gene: TRBD1; j_gene: TRBJ2-3; abundance: many; v_gene: TRBV7-8; CDR3aa: CASSAGTATVRDTQYF; CDR3nt: TGTGCCAGCAGCGCCGGGACAGCCACCGTGAGAGATACGCAGTATTTT
d_gene: -; j_gene: TRBJ2-1; abundance: many; v_gene: TRBV2; CDR3aa: CASSEGREVDNEQFF; CDR3nt: TGTGCCAGCAGTGAAGGCAGGGAAGTGGACAATGAGCAGTTCTTC
d_gene: TRBD1; j_gene: TRBJ2-1; abundance: few; v_gene: TRBV12-3/TRBV12-4; CDR3aa: CASRPDRGAYNEQFF; CDR3nt: TGTGCCAGCAGACCGGACAGGGGTGCCTACAATGAGCAGTTCTTC
d_gene: -; j_gene: TRBJ2-5; abundance: -; v_gene: TRBV28; CDR3aa: CASSLQGSKTQYF; CDR3nt: TGTGCCAGCAGTTTACAGGGGTCAAAGACCCAGTACTTC
d_gene: TRBD2; j_gene: TRBJ2-1; abundance: many; v_gene: TRBV6-2/TRBV6-3; CDR3aa: CASSYSKIAGDYNEQFF; CDR3nt: TGTGCCAGCAGTTACTCGAAAATAGCGGGAGACTACAATGAGCAGTTCTTC
d_gene: TRBD1; j_gene: TRBJ1-1; abundance: many; v_gene: TRBV11-2; CDR3aa: CASSPTTGRKTEAFF; CDR3nt: TGTGCCAGCAGCCCAACGACAGGGCGAAAAACTGAAGCTTTCTTT
d_gene: TRBD1; j_gene: TRBJ2-2; abundance: many; v_gene: TRBV12-3/TRBV12-4; CDR3aa: CASSLNTGATGELFF; CDR3nt: TGTGCCAGCAGTTTAAATACAGGGGCCACCGGGGAGCTGTTTTTT
d_gene: -; j_gene: TRBJ2-5; abundance: few; v_gene: TRBV15; CDR3aa: CATSRDENWTQYF; CDR3nt: TGTGCCACCAGCAGAGATGAGAATTGGACCCAGTACTTC